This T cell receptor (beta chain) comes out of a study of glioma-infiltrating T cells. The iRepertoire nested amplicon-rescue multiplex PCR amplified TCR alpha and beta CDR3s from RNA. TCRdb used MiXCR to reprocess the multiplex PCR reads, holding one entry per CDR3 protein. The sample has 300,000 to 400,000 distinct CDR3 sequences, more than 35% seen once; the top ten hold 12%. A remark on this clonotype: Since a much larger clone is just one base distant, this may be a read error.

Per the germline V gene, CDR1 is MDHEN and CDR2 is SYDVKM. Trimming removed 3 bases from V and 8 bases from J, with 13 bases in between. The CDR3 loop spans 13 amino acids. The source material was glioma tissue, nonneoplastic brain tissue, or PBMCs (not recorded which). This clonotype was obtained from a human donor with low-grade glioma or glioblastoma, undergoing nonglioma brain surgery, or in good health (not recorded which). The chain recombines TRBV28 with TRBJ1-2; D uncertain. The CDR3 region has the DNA TGTGCCAGCAGTTTTAGGATGGCAGAAGGCTACACCTTC. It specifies CASSFRMAEGYTF.